This TCR beta chain derives from a study of T cells after posttransplantation cyclophosphamide. Regarding the study as a whole: Later post-transplant blood repertoires were often dominated by donor CD8+ memory clones. TRB overlap between skin or GI tissue T cells and blood was limited. TRB clonality was highly associated with recipient CMV seropositivity and reactivation.

TCRdb keeps only in-frame clones here, not all; method: immunoSEQ multiplex PCR. The data contain fewer than 40,000 clones, 80% to 90% of them singletons. In the case of this clone: Its antigen is currently unknown.

Germline loops: CDR1 SGHTA, CDR2 FQGNSA. The CDR3 length is 13 residues. V lost 1 base to trimming and J lost 8 bases, with 11 bases between them. The chain couples TRBV7-2 to TRBJ1-1; no clear D. This TCR was sampled from a middle-aged woman with a blood cancer, CMV-positive, and with a related stem cell donor. The specimen sequenced was PBMCs. The CDR3 sequence: CASSLVSTGEAFF. CDR3 nucleotide sequence: TGTGCCAGCAGCTTAGTGTCGACGGGGGAAGCTTTCTTT.